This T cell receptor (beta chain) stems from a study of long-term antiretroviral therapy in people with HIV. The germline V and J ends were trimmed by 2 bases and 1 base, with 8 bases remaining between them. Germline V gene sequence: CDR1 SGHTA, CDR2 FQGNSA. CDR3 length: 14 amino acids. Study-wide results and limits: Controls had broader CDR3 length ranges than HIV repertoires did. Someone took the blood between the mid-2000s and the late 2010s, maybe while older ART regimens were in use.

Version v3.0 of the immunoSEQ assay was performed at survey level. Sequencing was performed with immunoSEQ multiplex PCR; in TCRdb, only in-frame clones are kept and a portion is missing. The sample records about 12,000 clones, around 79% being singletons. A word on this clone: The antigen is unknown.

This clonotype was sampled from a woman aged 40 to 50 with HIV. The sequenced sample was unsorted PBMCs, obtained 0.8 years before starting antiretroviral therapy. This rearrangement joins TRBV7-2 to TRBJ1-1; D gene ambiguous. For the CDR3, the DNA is TGTGCCAGCAGCTTATTGCGGCAGAACACTGAAGCTTTCTTT. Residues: CASSLLRQNTEAFF.